These 32 T cell receptor beta chains were sequenced from one sample in a study of cytomegalovirus exposure and HLA in healthy donors. The PCR made use of 60 Vbeta and 13 Jbeta primers. Sequencing was performed with immunoSEQ multiplex PCR; in TCRdb, only in-frame clones are kept and a portion is missing. The sample holds roughly 110,000 clones; about 79% are singletons and the top ten take more than 2%. Specimen: PBMCs. The source is a human donor in good health.

The chain recombines TRBV7-8 with TRBJ1-1; D remains unclear. Trimming pared 5 bases from V and 4 bases from J, leaving 11 bases between. Germline V gene lookup returns CDR1 SGHVS and CDR2 FQNEAQ. The CDR3 is made up of 13 amino acids. The CDR3 coding sequence is TGTGCCAGCAGCATCTCGGGGTCCACTGAAGCTTTCTTT. Translating it yields CASSISGSTEAFF.

The chain employs TRBV27 and TRBJ2-1, with D tentatively TRBD2 (5 bases). The germline V gene has CDR1 MNHEY and CDR2 SMNVEV (reference sequence). This CDR3 has 15 amino acids. Trimming took 6 bases from V and 1 from J, leaving 13 bases between them. CDR3 nucleotides: TGTGCCAGCAGCTTCGGAGCGGTGTCCTACAATGAGCAGTTCTTC. Its translation: CASSFGAVSYNEQFF.

This chain connects TRBV7-3 to TRBJ2-3; a weak D match, TRBD2 (6 bases). Germline CDR1 SGHTA, CDR2 FQGTGA. V was shortened by 2 bases and J by 0 bases, with 12 bases between the two germline ends. The CDR3 loop spans 16 amino acids. The CDR3 region is CASSLAGQSSTDTQYF. The CDR3 DNA reads as TGTGCCAGCAGCTTAGCGGGGCAGTCTAGCACAGATACGCAGTATTTT.

This chain connects TRBV7-2 to TRBJ2-3, with 12 positions matching TRBD2. The CDR3 is 13 amino acids. Germline V lookup: CDR1 SGHTA, CDR2 FQGNSA. Trimming at V came to 3 bases and at J to 11 bases, leaving 3 bases not matched to a gene. CDR3 residues: CASSFTSGRKQYF. DNA for the CDR3: TGTGCCAGCAGCTTTACTAGCGGGAGGAAGCAGTATTTT.

This chain connects TRBV9 to TRBJ1-5; D is unclear. The CDR3 runs to 14 residues. V was shortened by 0 bases and J by 7 bases, with 11 bases between the two germline ends. From germline, CDR1 is SGDLS and CDR2 YYNGEE. This CDR3 is CASSVGSGRQPQHF. In DNA, the CDR3 is TGTGCCAGCAGCGTAGGTTCAGGTCGGCAGCCCCAGCATTTT.

This clone was detected once. V usage is TRBV2 and J usage is TRBJ1-2, with D maybe TRBD1 (6 bases). The CDR3 spans 12 residues. Looked up from germline, CDR1 is SNHLY and CDR2 is FYNNEI. Between the trimmed V and J ends, which lost 5 bases and 8 bases, there was a span of 12 bases. The CDR3 nucleotides are TGTGCCAGCAGTCCACAGGGTTCCGGCTACACCTTC. Translated, it gives CASSPQGSGYTF.

The rearrangement links TRBV6-1 to TRBJ1-1; TRBD1 agrees at 8 bases. J was trimmed by 4 bases and V by 3 bases; bases with no gene match: 7. Per the germline V gene, CDR1 is MNHNS and CDR2 is SASEGT. There are 15 residues in the CDR3. The CDR3 DNA follows: TGTGCCAGCAGTGATGGGACAGGAGGGGTCACTGAAGCTTTCTTT. This encodes CASSDGTGGVTEAFF.

The rearrangement links TRBV9 to TRBJ2-1; 8 nucleotides line up with TRBD2. Germline V gene sequence: CDR1 SGDLS, CDR2 YYNGEE. V lost 7 bases, J lost 12 bases, and 12 bases stayed unmatched. The CDR3 totals 13 residues. The CDR3 here is CASSERERSRQFF. DNA of the CDR3: TGTGCCAGCTCTGAGCGGGAGCGGTCTAGGCAGTTCTTC.

As for this clone: One junction end does not reproduce the germline sequence, and a read error may be involved. The chain's CDR3 is CSSSSGQTGSRNTIYF. CDR3 DNA: TGTTCCAGCAGCTCCGGACAGACCGGCTCAAGAAACACCATATATTTT. The chain uses TRBV7-9 and TRBJ1-3; TRBD1 might be the D (6 bases). This CDR3 is 16 amino acids long. The V gene's germline CDR1 is SEHNR and CDR2 FQNEAQ (reference sequence).

This chain uses TRBV28 with TRBJ2-7; D possibly corresponds to TRBD2 (7 bases). Germline CDR1 MDHEN, CDR2 SYDVKM. Trimming pared 8 bases from V and 2 bases from J, leaving 19 bases between. The CDR3 sequence is 15 residues long. CDR3 residues: CASRTRGRGTYEQYF. The CDR3, as DNA: TGTGCCAGCCGAACGCGGGGGAGGGGGACCTACGAGCAGTACTTC. Variable domain in full (rest from reference TRBV28 and TRBJ2-7): DVKVTQSSRYLVKRTGEKVFLECVQDMDHENMFWYRQDPGLGLRLIYFSYDVKMKEKGDIPEGYSVSREKKERFSLILESASTNQTSMYLCASRTRGRGTYEQYFGPGTRLTVT.

In this sample, this clone turned up once. This rearrangement joins TRBV11-2 to TRBJ2-1; 9 bases align to TRBD2. CDR3 size: 14 residues. Looked up from germline, CDR1 is SGHAT and CDR2 is FQNNGV. V trimming: 5 bases; J trimming: 4 bases; junction bases outside the gene matches: 3. CDR3 nucleotide sequence: TGTGCCAGCAGCATTAGCGGGAGTTACAATGAGCAGTTCTTC. It translates to CASSISGSYNEQFF.

The chain carries TRBV7-2 and TRBJ1-6, with D possibly being TRBD1 (5 bases). V gave up 3 bases and J gave up 3 bases, with 21 bases separating them. CDR1 is SGHTA and CDR2 is FQGNSA in the germline V gene. The CDR3 contains 19 residues. The CDR3 DNA follows: TGTGCCAGCAGCTTTGGTGGGGCCGCGGTTGGACGCTATAATTCACCCCTCCACTTT. This translates into CASSFGGAAVGRYNSPLHF. Using reference TRBV7-2 and TRBJ1-6 for the parts outside the CDR3, the full variable domain is GAGVSQSPSNKVTEKGKDVELRCDPISGHTALYWYRQSLGQGLEFLIYFQGNSAPDKSGLPSDRFSAERTGGSVSTLTIQRTQQEDSAVYLCASSFGGAAVGRYNSPLHFGNGTRLTVT.

Comments on this clone: It is unclear where the CDR3 begins or ends on the DNA, so no DNA is shown, and the CDR3 is as TCRdb lists it. This sequence joins TRBV5-6 and TRBJ1-1; whether TRBD1, the table's D call, matches the DNA was not checked. The CDR3 spans 14 amino acids, including both terminal residues. Germline V gene data show CDR1 as SGHDT and CDR2 as YYEEEE. The CDR3 here is CASTLGARNTEAFF.

The chain links TRBV7-2 to TRBJ1-6; 8 positions match TRBD1. The V and J ends lost 0 bases and 8 bases, in that order; junction bases with no gene match: 6. Germline V lookup: CDR1 SGHTA, CDR2 FQGNSA. This CDR3 has 16 amino acids. The chain's CDR3 is CASSLASGQAHSPLHF. The CDR3 DNA reads as TGTGCCAGCAGCTTAGCTTCGGGACAGGCCCATTCACCCCTCCACTTT.

This CDR3 is CASSLVEVVTEAFF. CDR3 bases: TGTGCCAGCAGCTTGGTGGAGGTTGTGACTGAAGCTTTCTTT. The J gene is TRBJ1-1, the V gene TRBV7-2; D remains unclear. In germline, CDR1 is SGHTA, CDR2 FQGNSA. Deletions cut 3 bases from V and 5 bases from J, with 13 bases between. This CDR3 comprises 14 residues.

J is TRBJ2-5 and V is TRBV2; 8 nucleotides align to TRBD1. The DNA end is a closer match to TRBJ2-7, so the J assignment may be wrong. Germline lookup yields CDR1 SNHLY and CDR2 FYNNEI. CDR3 length: 14 residues. CDR3 bases: TGTGCCAGCAGCGTGACAGGGGAGGACTACGAGCAGTACTTC. Translating gives CASSVTGEDYEQYF.

V is TRBV10-2 and J is TRBJ2-3, with 8 bases that match TRBD2. The V gene end was trimmed by 4 bases and the J gene end by 6 bases; junction bases not matched to a gene: 9. This CDR3 is 15 amino acids long. Germline-derived CDR1 and CDR2 are WSHSY and SAAADI. The CDR3 spells CASSGGTRRTDTQYF. In DNA, the CDR3 is TGCGCCAGCAGTGGCGGGACTAGAAGAACGGATACGCAGTATTTT.

This CDR3 is CASRSPGQGGSPLHF. The CDR3 nucleotides are TGTGCCAGCAGATCACCGGGACAGGGTGGTTCACCCCTCCACTTT. V gene TRBV6-5 combines with J gene TRBJ1-6; TRBD1 matches at 9 bases. Germline CDR1 and CDR2: MNHEY and SVGAGI. The CDR3 contains 15 residues. J was trimmed by 9 bases and V by 6 bases; bases with no gene match: 9.

The V and J genes are TRBV10-2 and TRBJ1-5, with 7 nucleotides matching TRBD1. Germline assignment: CDR1 WSHSY and CDR2 SAAADI. This CDR3 has 14 amino acids. The junction had 5 bases not matched to a gene; V was cut back by 5 bases and J by 4 bases. The CDR3 sequence is CASSQGTANQPQHF. In DNA, the CDR3 is TGCGCCAGCAGTCAAGGGACAGCGAATCAGCCCCAGCATTTT.

This clone was seen a few times. This chain links TRBV6-1 with TRBJ2-3; no reliable D call. This CDR3 has 12 residues. Deletions cut 7 bases from V and 4 bases from J, with 9 bases between. CDR1 is MNHNS, CDR2 SASEGT, per germline. This chain's CDR3 is CASKEEPDTQYF. The CDR3 DNA reads TGTGCCAGCAAAGAGGAGCCAGATACGCAGTATTTT.

This clone was counted a few times. This chain connects TRBV5-4 to TRBJ1-1; TRBD1 matches at 9 bases. V was clipped by 0 bases and J by 8 bases; unmatched bases: 5. This CDR3 region has 14 residues. Germline V gives CDR1 SGHNT, CDR2 YYREEE (reference sequence). Here the CDR3 reads CASSLGWDRAEAFF. The CDR3 DNA is TGTGCCAGCAGCTTGGGTTGGGACAGGGCGGAAGCTTTCTTT.

CDR3 residues: CASSLADRSNNEKLFF. The CDR3 region has the DNA TGTGCCAGCAGCTTGGCCGACAGAAGTAACAATGAAAAACTGTTTTTT. This chain links TRBV5-5 with TRBJ1-4, with TRBD1 as a possible D gene (5 bases). CDR3 length: 16 residues. Trimming took off 0 bases at V and 5 bases at J, with 14 bases between the two ends. The germline V gene has CDR1 SGHKS and CDR2 YYEKEE (reference sequence).

This clone was seen more than once but under ten times. The V and J genes are TRBV9 and TRBJ1-6; no reliable D call. Trimming took off 0 bases at V and 8 bases at J, with 9 bases between the two ends. The CDR3 covers 14 residues. Germline values: CDR1 SGDLS, CDR2 YYNGEE. Here the CDR3 reads CASSVGAEYSPLHF. The CDR3 coding sequence is TGTGCCAGCAGCGTAGGGGCAGAGTATTCACCCCTCCACTTT.

The chain uses TRBV19 and TRBJ1-4; possibly TRBD1 for D (5 bases). The CDR3 has 13 amino acids. The germline V gene encodes CDR1 LNHDA and CDR2 SQIVND (reference sequence). The V end was cut by 8 bases, the J end by 8 bases, with 15 bases between. For the CDR3, the DNA is TGTGCCAGTCTCCGGTCCCCAGGGGAAAAACTGTTTTTT. Its translation is CASLRSPGEKLFF. The variable domain in full, with the rest retrieved from reference TRBV19 and TRBJ1-4, is DGGITQSPKYLFRKEGQNVTLSCEQNLNHDAMYWYRQDPGQGLRLIYYSQIVNDFQKGDIAEGYSVSREKKESFPLTVTSAQKNPTAFYLCASLRSPGEKLFFGSGTQLSVL.

DNA of the CDR3: TGCGCCAGCAGCTTGGCAAGGGTCGATACCGGACAGGGGGCGTCAGGTAATGAAAAACTGTTTTTT. Protein: CASSLARVDTGQGASGNEKLFF. V is TRBV5-1 and J is TRBJ1-4; 11 bases line up with TRBD1. V shed 0 bases and J 4 bases; nucleotides not matched to a gene: 20. CDR1 SGHRS and CDR2 YFSETQ come from the germline V gene. The CDR3 covers 22 residues.

The CDR3 sequence is CASSFPQREQYF. CDR3 in DNA: TGTGCCAGCAGCTTTCCCCAGCGGGAGCAGTACTTC. The gene calls are TRBV5-5 and TRBJ2-7, with a weak D call TRBD2 (5 bases). CDR3 length: 12 residues. Germline V gene sequence: CDR1 SGHKS, CDR2 YYEKEE (reference sequence). The V end lost 2 bases, the J end lost 7 bases, and 10 bases lay between the germline ends.

Written as DNA, the CDR3 is TGTGCCAGCATCACCTTAAATCGAGCGGGGTACTCCGGGGAGCTGTTTTTT. Protein product: CASITLNRAGYSGELFF. V and J are TRBV5-6 and TRBJ2-2; 7 nucleotides align to TRBD2. Germline CDR1 SGHDT, CDR2 YYEEEE. V gave up 6 bases and J gave up 6 bases; unmatched junction bases: 17. This CDR3 contains 17 residues. Filled out from reference TRBV5-6 and TRBJ2-2, the complete variable domain reads DAGVTQSPTHLIKTRGQQVTLRCSPKSGHDTVSWYQQALGQGPQFIFQYYEEEERQRGNFPDRFSGHQFPNYSSELNVNALLLGDSALYLCASITLNRAGYSGELFFGEGSRLTVL.

This clone is a singleton in its sample. V is TRBV6-1 and J is TRBJ2-7; D might be TRBD1 (7 bases). The germline gives CDR1 MNHNS, CDR2 SASEGT. This CDR3 comprises 15 residues. The V end was cut by 6 bases, the J end by 3 bases, with 18 bases between. The DNA of the CDR3 is TGTGCCAGCAGCCCCGTGGAGGGGGCAGGCTACGAGCAGTACTTC. It yields the protein CASSPVEGAGYEQYF.

This clone was seen a few times. CDR3 DNA sequence: TGCAGCGTATCTTCGGGACAGGGGACCTACGAGCAGTACTTC. Its protein is CSVSSGQGTYEQYF. V usage is TRBV29-1 and J usage is TRBJ2-7, with TRBD1 matching 10 bases. The V and J ends lost 6 bases and 2 bases, in that order; junction bases with no gene match: 7. Germline V CDR1 and CDR2: SQVTM, ANQGSEA. This CDR3 spans 14 amino acids.

This sequence joins TRBV5-1 and TRBJ2-5; D may be TRBD2 (5 bases). Deletions cut 4 bases from V and 4 bases from J, with 23 bases between. The CDR3 consists of 17 residues. Germline V lookup: CDR1 SGHRS, CDR2 YFSETQ. DNA for the CDR3: TGCGCCAGCAGCCCCCTAGTGGGGAGCGCCCCGGGAGAGACCCAGTACTTC. As protein: CASSPLVGSAPGETQYF.

Only one count was recorded for this clone. The rearrangement links TRBV7-9 to TRBJ2-7; a weak D match, TRBD2 (5 bases). The CDR3 covers 12 residues. Trimming stripped 3 bases from V and 5 bases from J, with 8 bases between. The germline V gene encodes CDR1 SEHNR and CDR2 FQNEAQ (reference sequence). The CDR3 here is CASSFGLNEQYF. The CDR3 DNA sequence: TGTGCCAGCAGCTTTGGACTGAACGAGCAGTACTTC.

The rearrangement joins TRBV6-5 to TRBJ2-2; perhaps TRBD2 as D (5 bases). Germline assignment: CDR1 MNHEY and CDR2 SVGAGI. With 11 bases removed from V and 7 bases from J, the gap between germline ends came to 17 bases. The CDR3 runs 13 residues. The CDR3 DNA follows: TGTGCCGCTCTCTCGGGGTCAAACGGGGAGCTGTTTTTT. Its translation is CAALSGSNGELFF.